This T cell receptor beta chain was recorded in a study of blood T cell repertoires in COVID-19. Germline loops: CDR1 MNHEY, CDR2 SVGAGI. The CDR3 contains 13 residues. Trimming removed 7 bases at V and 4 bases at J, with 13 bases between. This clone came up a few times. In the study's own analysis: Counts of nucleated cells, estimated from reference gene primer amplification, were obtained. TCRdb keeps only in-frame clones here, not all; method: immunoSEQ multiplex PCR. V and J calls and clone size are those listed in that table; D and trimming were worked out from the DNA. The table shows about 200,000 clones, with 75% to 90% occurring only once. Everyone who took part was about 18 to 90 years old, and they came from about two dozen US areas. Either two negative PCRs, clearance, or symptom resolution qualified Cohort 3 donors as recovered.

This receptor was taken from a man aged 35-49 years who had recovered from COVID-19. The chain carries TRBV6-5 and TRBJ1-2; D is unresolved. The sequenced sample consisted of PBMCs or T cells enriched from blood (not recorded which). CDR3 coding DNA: TGTGCCAGCACCCCCCGGGTGGGCTATGGCTACACCTTC. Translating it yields CASTPRVGYGYTF.